The source of this T cell receptor (beta chain) is a study of vaccination effects on CD4 cells after COVID-19. The germline V and J ends were trimmed by 4 bases and 9 bases, with 17 bases remaining between them. The V gene's germline CDR1 is SGHRS and CDR2 YFSETQ. CDR3 size: 15 residues. With the ViraFEST assay, the study expanded antigen-specific CD4+ T cells using viral peptide pools, then sequenced them. Isolation of CD4+ T cells took place after ten to eleven days of culture. Each vaccine recipient was nucleocapsid antibody negative and had no prior SARS-CoV-2 infection. Sequencing was performed with immunoSEQ multiplex PCR; in TCRdb, only in-frame clones are kept and a portion is missing. The profile shows over 30,000 clones, more than 60% of them singletons. Concerning this clone: What it binds is not known.

This TCR was recovered from a human donor who received a COVID-19 vaccine. The sequencing used CD4+ T cells from PBMCs cultured with SARS-CoV-2 spike peptides, collected before COVID-19 vaccination. The gene calls are TRBV5-1 and TRBJ1-6; no definite D call. In DNA form, the CDR3 reads TGCGCCAGCAGCACTCAGACCGGGGTGGCTTCACCCCTCCACTTT. This codes for CASSTQTGVASPLHF.